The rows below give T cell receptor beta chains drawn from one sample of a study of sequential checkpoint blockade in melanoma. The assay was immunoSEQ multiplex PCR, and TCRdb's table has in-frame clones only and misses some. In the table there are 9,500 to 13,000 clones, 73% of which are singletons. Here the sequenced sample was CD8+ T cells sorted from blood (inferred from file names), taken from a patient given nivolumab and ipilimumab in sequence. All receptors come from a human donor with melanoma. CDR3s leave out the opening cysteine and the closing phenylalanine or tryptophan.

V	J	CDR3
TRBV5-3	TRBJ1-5	ARSLSRGSRPQH
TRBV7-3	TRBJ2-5	ASSERLAGQETQY
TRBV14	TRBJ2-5	ASSQVLGQETQY
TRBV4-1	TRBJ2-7	ASSQGRGGGDSYEQY
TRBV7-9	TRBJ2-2	ASSPRTRRDTGELF
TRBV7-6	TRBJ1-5	ASSAGWGVGNQPQH
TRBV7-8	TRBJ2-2	ASSPRLATNTGELF
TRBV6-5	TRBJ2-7	ASRRQGDYEQY
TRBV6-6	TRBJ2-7	ASSPSRGIGYEQY
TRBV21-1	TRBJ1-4	ASSKATGGSNEKLF
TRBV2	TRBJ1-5	VSSGPLQITQH
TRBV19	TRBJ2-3	ASSIGRGDTQY
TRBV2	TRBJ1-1	ASSDIGFTEAF
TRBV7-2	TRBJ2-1	ASSQQGGPYNEQF
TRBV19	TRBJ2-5	ASSWGQGTETQY
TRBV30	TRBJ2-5	AWSQGREQY
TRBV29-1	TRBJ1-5	SVSGDINQPQH
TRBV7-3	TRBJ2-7	ASSLSVLHEQY
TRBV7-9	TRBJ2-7	ASSARQSLEQY
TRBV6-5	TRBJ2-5	ASSYTSGEETQY
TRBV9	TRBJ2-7	ASSVGTLTSGDEQY
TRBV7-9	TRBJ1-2	ASTGGGLGGYT
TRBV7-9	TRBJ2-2	ASSPRVAGGIGAGELF
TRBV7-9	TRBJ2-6	ASSLKGGAGANVLT
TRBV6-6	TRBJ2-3	ASTVDRSTDTQY
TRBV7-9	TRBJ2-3	ASSPSTESHTQY
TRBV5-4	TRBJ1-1	ASSQVLALNTEAF
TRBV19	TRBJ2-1	ASGSDRGLAGDNEQF
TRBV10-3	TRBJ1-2	AIGQARHNYGYT
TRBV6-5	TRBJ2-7	ASSYREGYEQY